This T cell receptor (beta chain) came from a study of blood T cell repertoires in COVID-19. Libraries were prepared by immunoSEQ multiplex PCR; TCRdb keeps only in-frame clonotypes and omits some of them. In the table there are some 200,000 clones, more than 80% of which are singletons. Living in about two dozen US areas, the participants were between about 18 and 95 years of age. The CDR3 contains 15 residues. Germline V gene lookup returns CDR1 SGHRS and CDR2 YFSETQ. Trimming shortened V by 1 base and J by 0 bases, and 9 bases separated the two germline ends. The TCR originated in a woman aged 18-29 years in a cohort exposed to, infected with or recovered from COVID-19 (not recorded which). The chain combines TRBV5-1 with TRBJ2-3; D gene ambiguous. The sequencing input was PBMCs or T cells enriched from blood (not recorded which). In DNA form, the CDR3 reads TGCGCCAGCAGCTTGTCCCTAACTAGCACAGATACGCAGTATTTT. Its translation: CASSLSLTSTDTQYF. Full variable domain (remainder filled in from reference TRBV5-1 and TRBJ2-3): KAGVTQTPRYLIKTRGQQVTLSCSPISGHRSVSWYQQTPGQGLQFLFEYFSETQRNKGNFPGRFSGRQFSNSRSEMNVSTLELGDSALYLCASSLSLTSTDTQYFGPGTRLTVL.